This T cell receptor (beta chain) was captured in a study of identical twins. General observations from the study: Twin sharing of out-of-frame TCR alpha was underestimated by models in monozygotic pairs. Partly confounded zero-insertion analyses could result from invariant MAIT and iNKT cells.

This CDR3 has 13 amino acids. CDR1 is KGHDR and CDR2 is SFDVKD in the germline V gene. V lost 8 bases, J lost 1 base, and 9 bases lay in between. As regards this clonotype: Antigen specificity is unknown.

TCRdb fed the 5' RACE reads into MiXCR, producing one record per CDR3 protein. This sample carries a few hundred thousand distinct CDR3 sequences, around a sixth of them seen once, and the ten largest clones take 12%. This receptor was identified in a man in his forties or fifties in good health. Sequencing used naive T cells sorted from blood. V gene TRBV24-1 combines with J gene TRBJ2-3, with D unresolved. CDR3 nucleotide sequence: TGTGCCACCACCTCCGCTGGCACAGATACGCAGTATTTT. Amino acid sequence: CATTSAGTDTQYF.